In its sample, the clone carrying this T cell receptor beta chain was seen a few times. Its antigen is not identified. The protocol was immunoSEQ multiplex PCR, while the TCRdb copy is restricted to in-frame clones and leaves out a portion. The sample has more than 1 million clones, approximately 78% seen once. The data belong to a study of shared clonotypes between healthy human individuals. Study in general: For every donor, three CD4 naive, three CD4 memory, two CD8 naive and one CD8 memory plates were used. Study-wide findings and caveats: Clonotype sharing among donors was expected to depend on sequencing depth.

The V and J ends lost 8 bases and 4 bases respectively, with 8 bases between them. In germline, CDR1 is SNHLY, CDR2 FYNNEI. There are 11 residues in the CDR3. V gene TRBV2 combines with J gene TRBJ1-1; D is undetermined. Sequencing was performed on memory CD4+ T cells from PBMCs. Subset denoted: CD45RA-negative fraction. This TCR was recovered from a young man in good health. Some clones in this sample may be carry-over from other donors' samples. CDR3 bases: TGTGCCAGCGGAGCAGTCACTGAAGCTTTCTTT. Translating gives CASGAVTEAFF.